This TCR beta chain stems from a study of cytomegalovirus exposure and HLA in healthy donors. Study results and caveats: According to a later analysis, TCR clusters from the first cohort tended to co-occur in the roughly 120 validation repertoires.

Worth noting for this clone: Its antigen is not known.

Clones were sequenced by immunoSEQ multiplex PCR, and TCRdb holds only the in-frame ones, with some missing. The sample includes about 200,000 clones, 81% of them seen just once. The sample consisted of PBMCs. This TCR was sampled from a woman younger than 45 in good health and CMV-seronegative.

CDR3 in DNA: TGTGCCAGCAGCTGGTCTCGCCGGGGATACACCGGGGAGCTGTTTTTT. Protein product: CASSWSRRGYTGELFF. The chain couples TRBV7-9 to TRBJ2-2; TRBD2 might be the D (5 bases). Germline V gene sequence: CDR1 SEHNR, CDR2 FQNEAQ (reference sequence). The CDR3 is made up of 16 amino acids. The V end was cut by 4 bases, the J end by 3 bases, with 15 bases between.